Shown below are 31 T cell receptor beta chains from a single sample sequenced in a study of T cell clonality in common variable immunodeficiency. Generated by immunoSEQ multiplex PCR, the TCRdb table keeps only in-frame clones and is missing some. The sample offers about 52,000 clones and no singletons, the top ten holding around 2%. Sequenced sample: peripheral blood mononuclear cells. These receptors came from a person aged 18 to 75 in good health.

This clone occurred many times. The CDR3 loop reads CASSLGTGGNQPQHF. CDR3 bases read: TGCGCCAGCAGCTTGGGGACAGGGGGGAATCAGCCC. The chain links TRBV5-1 to TRBJ1-5; 10 positions agree with TRBD1. The read falls 3 residues short of the CDR3 end, and the missing part is taken from the germline J gene. V dropped 0 bases and J dropped 4; count of bases not matched to a gene: 1. The CDR3 loop spans 15 amino acids. The germline CDR1 and CDR2 sequences are SGHRS and YFSETQ.

Ten or more counts support this clone. From the germline J gene comes the end of the CDR3, since the read stops 3 residues before it. The chain has TRBV2 and TRBJ2-3, with TRBD2 matching over 7 bases. Trimming took 6 bases from V and 0 from J; bases not matched to a gene: 9. Per the germline V gene, CDR1 is SNHLY and CDR2 is FYNNEI. This CDR3 is 16 amino acids long. CDR3 loop: CASRELATYSTDTQYF. The covered CDR3 bases are TGTGCCAGCAGGGAACTAGCGACTTATAGCACAGATACG. Together with reference TRBV2 and TRBJ2-3, the CDR3 gives the full variable domain: EPEVTQTPSHQVTQMGQEVILRCVPISNHLYFYWYRQILGQKVEFLVSFYNNEISEKSEIFDDQFSVERPDGSNFTLKIRSTKLEDSAMYFCASRELATYSTDTQYFGPGTRLTVL.

Many counts were recorded for this clone. The read terminates 3 residues ahead of where the CDR3 ends, so the germline J gene completes it. The V gene is TRBV18, the J gene TRBJ2-1, with 8 bases fitting TRBD2. Germline loops: CDR1 KGHSH, CDR2 LQKENI. Losses at the gene ends were 4 bases for V and 4 bases for J; bases not matched to a gene: 9. The CDR3 covers 16 residues. The CDR3 loop is CASSQQLAANYNEQFF. Incomplete CDR3 DNA: TGTGCCAGCTCACAACAACTAGCGGCGAATTACAATGAG. Drawing the rest from reference TRBV18 and TRBJ2-1, the complete variable domain is NAGVMQNPRHLVRRRGQEARLRCSPMKGHSHVYWYRQLPEEGLKFMVYLQKENIIDESGMPKERFSAEFPKEGPSILRIQQVVRGDSAAYFCASSQQLAANYNEQFFGPGTRLTVL.

This clone was observed many times. The read comes to an end 3 residues before the CDR3 does, leaving the germline J gene to fill in the end. V usage is TRBV18 and J usage is TRBJ2-7; D might be TRBD1 (6 bases). Trimming left V 3 bases short and J 6 bases short, with 12 bases between. The CDR3 runs 13 residues. Per germline, CDR1 KGHSH and CDR2 LQKENI. The sequenced part of the CDR3 DNA is TGTGCCAGCTCACCGGGGGCCCGAGGCGAG. It codes for CASSPGARGE. The whole CDR3 region reads CASSPGARGEQYF.

The sample holds many counts of this clone. The missing CDR3 end, 3 residues past where the read stops, is filled in from the germline J gene. The chain employs TRBV19 and TRBJ2-3, with a possible D match to TRBD2 (6 bases). The CDR3 is 13 residues long. Trimming cost V 5 bases and J 1 base, with 7 bases left between them. Germline V gives CDR1 LNHDA, CDR2 SQIVND (reference sequence). This CDR3 reads CASSSGGTDTQYF. Partial CDR3 DNA: TGTGCCAGTAGTTCGGGGGGCACAGATACG.

This clone was seen at least ten times. The read terminates 3 residues before the CDR3 end, so the remaining end is supplied by the germline J gene. The chain recombines TRBV20-1 with TRBJ1-1; 10 nucleotides agree with TRBD1. Germline V gene lookup returns CDR1 DFQATT and CDR2 SNEGSKA (reference sequence). The V gene end was trimmed by 3 bases and the J gene end by 5 bases; junction bases not matched to a gene: 18. The CDR3 covers 18 residues. The CDR3 loop reads CSARVSSPGQGMPTEAFF. CDR3 DNA (partial): TGCAGTGCTAGGGTTTCCTCCCCGGGACAGGGGATGCCGACTGAA.

At least ten counts were recorded for this clone. Coverage ceases 3 residues before the CDR3 finishes, and the germline J gene fills in the end. The chain combines TRBV28 with TRBJ2-2; D is unresolved. This CDR3 spans 14 amino acids. Germline V CDR1 and CDR2: MDHEN, SYDVKM. Trimming stripped 3 bases from V and 5 bases from J, with 10 bases between. CDR3 amino acids: CASSFASQTGELFF. The DNA read from the CDR3 is TGTGCCAGCAGTTTTGCTAGTCAAACCGGGGAG.

This clone was seen ten or more times. The read gets to within 3 residues of the CDR3 end, and the germline J gene fills in the rest. This chain connects TRBV29-1 to TRBJ2-7; D uncertain. Germline CDR1 reads SQVTM; CDR2 reads ANQGSEA. The CDR3 has 13 amino acids. V dropped 2 bases and J dropped 3 bases, with 11 bases sitting between them. The part of the CDR3 DNA that was read is TGCAGCGTTGAAAAGCAAAACCACTACGAG. Translating gives CSVEKQNHYE. The complete CDR3 reads CSVEKQNHYEQYF.

This clone was counted at least ten times. The sequenced fragment ends 3 residues before the CDR3 boundary, so the rest is inferred from the germline J gene. The chain combines TRBV19 with TRBJ2-1; 10 bases align to TRBD2. The germline gives CDR1 LNHDA, CDR2 SQIVND (reference sequence). The ends lost 7 bases at V and 5 bases at J; junction bases unmatched: 8. The CDR3 sequence is 15 residues long. The DNA read from the CDR3 is TGTGCCAGTATGAAGATCGGACTAGCGGACAATGAG. It encodes CASMKIGLADNE. The entire CDR3 sequence reads CASMKIGLADNEQFF.

This clone was observed many times. The CDR3 region is CSARQQGQDGYTF. The covered CDR3 bases are TGCAGTGCTCGTCAACAGGGCCAAGATGGC. The V call is TRBV20-1, the J call TRBJ1-2; maybe TRBD1 (6 bases). Read data end 3 residues before the CDR3 end; the end is taken from the germline J gene. Germline-derived CDR1 and CDR2 are DFQATT and SNEGSKA (reference sequence). This CDR3 has 13 amino acids. Trimming cost V 5 bases and J 6 bases, with 16 bases left between them.

This clone was detected many times. Coverage ceases 3 residues before the CDR3 finishes, and the germline J gene fills in the end. The genes are TRBV30 and TRBJ2-7, with D hard to call. The CDR3 has 11 residues. CDR1 is GTSNPN, CDR2 SVGIG, per germline (reference sequence). Trimming pared 2 bases from V and 3 bases from J, leaving 5 bases between. The CDR3 DNA, read in part, is TGTGCCTGGAGTCCGGGCTACGAG. Translation: CAWSPGYE. The full CDR3 is CAWSPGYEQYF.

This clone has at least ten counts. The CDR3 extends 3 residues past the end of the read, so its final part is completed from the germline J gene. The J gene is TRBJ2-3, the V gene TRBV16; no definite D call. The CDR3 extends over 14 amino acids. Trimming stripped 1 base from V and 6 bases from J, with 11 bases between. Germline lookup yields CDR1 KGHSY and CDR2 FQNENV. The chain's CDR3 is CASSQLASGDTQYF. The CDR3 DNA, read in part, is TGTGCCAGCAGCCAATTGGCATCCGGGGATACG.

This clone was detected many times. The read ends 3 residues before the CDR3 terminus; that terminus is restored from the germline J gene. J is TRBJ2-7 and V is TRBV2; 7 nucleotides agree with TRBD1. Trimming at V came to 2 bases and at J to 4 bases, leaving 5 bases not matched to a gene. From germline, CDR1 is SNHLY and CDR2 FYNNEI. This CDR3 has 14 residues. This chain's CDR3 is CASSERGGRYEQYF. Incomplete CDR3 DNA: TGTGCCAGCAGTGAACGAGGGGGCAGATACGAG.

This clone came up many times. The CDR3 end falls 3 residues outside the read, so it is completed with the germline J gene. The rearrangement uses TRBV20-1 and TRBJ2-1, with 11 bases matching TRBD2. In germline, CDR1 is DFQATT, CDR2 SNEGSKA (reference sequence). CDR3 length: 15 residues. V trimming: 6 bases; J trimming: 9 bases; junction bases outside the gene matches: 13. The covered CDR3 bases are TGCAGTGCGATGGGGACTAGCGGCCTACTGGGTGAG. It translates to CSAMGTSGLLGE. The full-length CDR3 reads as CSAMGTSGLLGEQFF.

This clone was observed many times. Coverage ceases 3 residues before the CDR3 finishes, and the germline J gene fills in the end. The chain couples TRBV28 to TRBJ1-2; 7 positions match TRBD1. Germline loops: CDR1 MDHEN, CDR2 SYDVKM. The CDR3 spans 15 residues. This CDR3 reads CASSATGAGPIGYTF. The CDR3 DNA, read in part, is TGTGCCAGCAGTGCTACAGGGGCCGGACCTATAGGC.

The table lists this clone with a few counts. An end of the junction does not agree with germline; a read error may underlie this. The read gets to within 3 residues of the CDR3 end, and the germline J gene fills in the rest. The chain has TRBV20-1 and TRBJ1-6, with 7 bases that match TRBD1. Germline V gene data show CDR1 as DFQATT and CDR2 as SNEGSKA (reference sequence). This CDR3 has 17 amino acids. The CDR3 loop is CRAREGGAGLGRSPLHF. The DNA read from the CDR3 is TGCCGTGCCCGCGAAGGGGGCGCGGGGTTAGGGCGGTCACCC.

This clone was detected ten times or more. With the read ending 3 residues before the CDR3 end, the germline J gene is used to fill in that end. The V call is TRBV20-1, the J call TRBJ2-7, with 7 positions matching TRBD2. This CDR3 is built from 15 residues. CDR1 is DFQATT, CDR2 SNEGSKA, per germline (reference sequence). Germline trimming cut 1 base from V and 1 base from J; bases unmatched to any gene: 7. The DNA read from the CDR3 is TGCAGTGCTAGAGTCCAGCGGGAAGTTTCCTACGAG. Its translation: CSARVQREVSYE. The whole CDR3 sequence reads CSARVQREVSYEQYF.

A few counts support this clone. The CDR3 end falls 3 residues outside the read, so it is completed with the germline J gene. V usage is TRBV19 and J usage is TRBJ1-5, with no clear D. V was clipped by 6 bases and J by 4 bases, with 7 bases between them. The CDR3 runs to 12 residues. Germline CDR1 is LNHDA and CDR2 is SQIVND (reference sequence). This CDR3 reads CASRGLNQPQHF. The CDR3 bases that were read are TGTGCCAGTAGAGGCCTGAATCAGCCC.

This clone was detected only a few times. The junction departs from the called germline gene at one end, perhaps through a read error. The CDR3 end is not reached by the read, which stops 3 residues before it; the germline J gene fills it in. This sequence joins TRBV7-7 and TRBJ2-3; TRBD1 agrees at 9 bases. Germline values: CDR1 SSHAT, CDR2 FNYEAQ (reference sequence). This CDR3 is built from 14 residues. Partial CDR3 DNA: TGTGCTAGCAGCAGACAGGGGGACACAGATACG. Translating it yields CASSRQGDTDT. The complete CDR3 reads CASSRQGDTDTQYF.

This clone was found many times. The CDR3 is cut off 3 residues early in the read; its end comes from the germline J gene. The chain combines TRBV6-4 with TRBJ2-6, with 8 bases that match TRBD1. J lost 3 bases, V lost 2 bases, and 0 bases had no gene match. CDR3 length equals 15 residues. The germline gives CDR1 MRHNA, CDR2 SNTAGT. CDR3 DNA (partial): TGTGCCAGCAGTGACGGACAGGGTGGGGCCAACGTC. Its translation: CASSDGQGGANV. In full, the CDR3 reads CASSDGQGGANVLTF.

In its sample, this clone was seen a few times. The read comes to an end 3 residues before the CDR3 does, leaving the germline J gene to fill in the end. This rearrangement joins TRBV19 to TRBJ1-2, with a possible D match to TRBD1 (6 bases). CDR3 length equals 12 residues. Germline loops: CDR1 LNHDA, CDR2 SQIVND (reference sequence). CDR3 bases read: TGTGCCAGTAGTAGGACAGTGGATACC. Its translation: CASSRTVDT. In full, the CDR3 is CASSRTVDTYTF.

This clone appeared many times. The CDR3 end falls 3 residues outside the read, so it is completed with the germline J gene. The genes are TRBV20-1 and TRBJ1-6; the D gene is possibly TRBD1 (6 bases). CDR1 is DFQATT and CDR2 is SNEGSKA in the germline V gene (reference sequence). V lost 1 base, J lost 6 bases, and 13 bases lay in between. The CDR3 extends over 15 amino acids. CDR3 sequence reads: CSARGQWTVNSPLHF. CDR3 DNA, as far as it was read: TGCAGTGCTAGAGGACAGTGGACAGTTAATTCACCC.

Comment on this clone: The read terminates 3 residues before the CDR3 end, so the remaining end is supplied by the germline J gene. This rearrangement joins TRBV5-1 to TRBJ2-1; 10 nucleotides align to TRBD2. The CDR3 sequence is 18 residues long. Germline CDR1 and CDR2: SGHRS and YFSETQ. V was clipped by 2 bases and J by 1 base; unmatched bases: 9. Incomplete CDR3 DNA: TGCGCCAGCAGCTTAGGAGGAGCGGGGGGGCCATCCTACAATGAG. Translating gives CASSLGGAGGPSYNE. In full, the CDR3 is CASSLGGAGGPSYNEQFF. Filled out from reference TRBV5-1 and TRBJ2-1, the complete variable domain reads KAGVTQTPRYLIKTRGQQVTLSCSPISGHRSVSWYQQTPGQGLQFLFEYFSETQRNKGNFPGRFSGRQFSNSRSEMNVSTLELGDSALYLCASSLGGAGGPSYNEQFFGPGTRLTVL.

This clone was observed many times. The read terminates 3 residues ahead of where the CDR3 ends, so the germline J gene completes it. The V gene is TRBV30, the J gene TRBJ2-1; 8 bases are a match to TRBD2. Unmatched junction bases numbered 4, after V lost 2 bases and J lost 4 bases. CDR1 and CDR2 from the germline V gene are GTSNPN and SVGIG (reference sequence). This CDR3 has 14 amino acids. The CDR3 DNA, read in part, is TGTGCCTGGAGTTCCAAGCGGGGGTACAATGAG. Translation gives CAWSSKRGYNE. The whole CDR3 is CAWSSKRGYNEQFF.

This clone was counted ten times or more. Read coverage stops 3 residues before the CDR3 terminus; the germline J gene supplies the remainder. The V and J genes are TRBV7-3 and TRBJ2-6, with D possibly TRBD1 on 5 matching bases. The germline V and J ends were trimmed by 3 bases and 4 bases, with 10 bases remaining between them. Germline values: CDR1 SGHTA, CDR2 FQGTGA. The CDR3 is 15 amino acids. Partial CDR3 DNA: TGTGCCAGCAGCTTCCGACAGCCCGGGGCCAACGTC. Amino acids: CASSFRQPGANV. The entire CDR3 reads CASSFRQPGANVLTF. Filled out from reference TRBV7-3 and TRBJ2-6, the complete variable domain reads GAGVSQTPSNKVTEKGKYVELRCDPISGHTALYWYRQSLGQGPEFLIYFQGTGAADDSGLPNDRFFAVRPEGSVSTLKIQRTERGDSAVYLCASSFRQPGANVLTFGAGSRLTVL.

This clone was detected ten times or more. The read comes to an end 3 residues before the CDR3 does, leaving the germline J gene to fill in the end. The V gene is TRBV6-4, the J gene TRBJ2-7, with a tentative D call TRBD1 (6 bases). The V gene lost 3 bases and the J gene lost 4 bases, with 7 bases spanning the gap. The CDR3 spans 12 residues. Germline V gene sequence: CDR1 MRHNA, CDR2 SNTAGT. CDR3 loop: CASSETGYEQYF. The covered CDR3 bases are TGTGCCAGCAGTGAAACAGGGTACGAG.

This clone has a handful of counts. This may arise from a read error, as a much more abundant clone is one base away. The read stops 3 residues short of the end of the CDR3; the missing end is completed from the germline J gene. This sequence joins TRBV30 and TRBJ2-3, with D maybe TRBD1 (5 bases). The CDR3 runs to 13 residues. CDR1 and CDR2 from the germline V gene are GTSNPN and SVGIG (reference sequence). CDR3 amino acids: CAWSGTYNQPQYF. The CDR3 DNA, read in part, is TGTGCCTGGAGTGGGACATATAATCAGCCG.

This clone was seen many times. The read ends 3 residues early relative to the CDR3; the germline J gene fills the gap. The gene calls are TRBV19 and TRBJ1-2; a weak D match, TRBD1 (5 bases). There are 15 residues in the CDR3. Germline loops: CDR1 LNHDA, CDR2 SQIVND (reference sequence). Trimming stripped 4 bases from V and 0 bases from J, with 12 bases between. Incomplete CDR3 DNA: TGTGCCAGTAGTACTCAGGGCGTACCTAACTATGGC. This codes for CASSTQGVPNYG. The entire CDR3 protein is CASSTQGVPNYGYTF.

This clone has at least ten counts. The CDR3 bases that were read are TGCGCCAGCAGTGAAGGTTATGCG. It yields the protein CASSEGYA. The whole CDR3 sequence is CASSEGYAQYF. The chain joins TRBV10-1 to TRBJ2-3; D call uncertain. Read data end 3 residues before the CDR3 end; the end is taken from the germline J gene. The CDR3 sequence is 11 residues long. From germline, CDR1 is WNHNN and CDR2 SYGVQD (reference sequence).

This clone came up many times. Read data end 3 residues before the CDR3 end; the end is taken from the germline J gene. The chain employs TRBV7-3 and TRBJ1-5; D perhaps matches TRBD1 (5 bases). Germline CDR1 SGHTA, CDR2 FQGTGA. The CDR3 spans 15 residues. Trimming removed 2 bases at V and 6 bases at J, with 14 bases between. CDR3 amino acids: CASSLEGPRPQPQHF. Partial CDR3 DNA: TGTGCCAGCAGCTTAGAGGGGCCCCGACCTCAGCCC.

This clone was found many times. The read ends 3 residues early relative to the CDR3; the germline J gene fills the gap. The V call is TRBV7-9, the J call TRBJ1-4, with 8 bases fitting TRBD1. Unmatched junction bases numbered 11, after V lost 6 bases and J lost 8 bases. Germline V gives CDR1 SEHNR, CDR2 FQNEAQ (reference sequence). This CDR3 is 15 amino acids long. CDR3 loop: CASRPIGTGHEKLFF. CDR3 DNA (partial): TGTGCCAGCAGGCCGATCGGGACAGGTCACGAAAAA.